These 29 T cell receptor beta chains were all obtained from the same sample, sequenced in a study of T-cell memory formation after mild COVID-19. Using its own MiXCR run on the 5' RACE reads, TCRdb lists one record per CDR3 protein. The sample lists 100,000 to 150,000 distinct CDR3 sequences, around 6.3% occurring once. Sequenced material: PBMCs or a T cell subset sorted from them (not recorded which). These receptors were collected from an adult woman who had mild COVID-19 (a few samples of this study predate the infection). Cell type and time point are not known.

The V gene is TRBV24-1, the J gene TRBJ2-2; TRBD1 agrees at 7 bases. Germline V lookup: CDR1 KGHDR, CDR2 SFDVKD. This CDR3 comprises 14 residues. V shed 5 bases and J 6 bases; nucleotides not matched to a gene: 5. CDR3 nucleotides: TGTGCCACCAGTGGACAGGGTTTTGCCGGGGAGCTGTTTTTT. The encoded protein is CATSGQGFAGELFF.

The CDR3 sequence is CATSGQGSEAFF. In nucleotides, the CDR3 is TGTGCCACCAGCGGACAGGGTTCTGAAGCTTTCTTT. The chain has TRBV24-1 and TRBJ1-1, with TRBD1 identical over 8 bases. The CDR3 spans 12 residues. From germline, CDR1 is KGHDR and CDR2 SFDVKD. Unmatched junction bases numbered 3, after V lost 7 bases and J lost 6 bases.

In this sample, this clonotype turned up a few times. The rearrangement joins TRBV25-1 to TRBJ2-3; 10 nucleotides match TRBD2. CDR1 and CDR2 from the germline V gene are MGHDK and SYGVNS. The CDR3 sequence is 18 residues long. The V gene end was trimmed by 4 bases and the J gene end by 2 bases; junction bases not matched to a gene: 12. The CDR3 here is CASSGNSGLARLTDTQYF. CDR3 nucleotide sequence: TGTGCCAGCAGTGGAAACTCGGGACTAGCGCGACTCACAGATACGCAGTATTTT. The full variable domain, with the rest looked up from reference TRBV25-1 and TRBJ2-3, is EADIYQTPRYLVIGTGKKITLECSQTMGHDKMYWYQQDPGMELHLIHYSYGVNSTEKGDLSSESTVSRIRTEHFPLTLESARPSHTSQYLCASSGNSGLARLTDTQYFGPGTRLTVL.

This clonotype showed up many times. V gene TRBV20-1 combines with J gene TRBJ2-3; D not certain. Germline V gene sequence: CDR1 DFQATT, CDR2 SNEGSKA (reference sequence). This CDR3 contains 12 residues. The V and J ends lost 0 bases and 4 bases respectively, with 5 bases between them. This CDR3 reads CSARDWADTQYF. The CDR3 DNA reads as TGCAGTGCTAGAGATTGGGCAGATACGCAGTATTTT.

This clonotype has ten or more counts. J is TRBJ1-1 and V is TRBV12-3 or TRBV12-4; possibly TRBD1 for D (5 bases). The germline V and J ends were trimmed by 3 bases and 4 bases, with 9 bases remaining between them. The CDR3 covers 13 residues. DNA of the CDR3: TGTGCCAGCAGTTTCCAGGGAGGCACTGAAGCTTTCTTT. Translated: CASSFQGGTEAFF.

In this sample, this clonotype turned up a few times. V gene TRBV12-3 or TRBV12-4 combines with J gene TRBJ1-5; D gene ambiguous. V was trimmed by 5 bases and J by 5 bases, leaving 10 bases between them. CDR3 length: 13 amino acids. CDR3: CASSPDDHQPQHF. The CDR3 DNA follows: TGTGCCAGCAGTCCTGATGATCATCAGCCCCAGCATTTT.

The sample holds a few counts of this clonotype. The chain uses TRBV19 and TRBJ2-3; no clear D. The V end lost 3 bases, the J end lost 6 bases, and 13 bases lay between the germline ends. This CDR3 is 14 amino acids long. CDR1 and CDR2 (germline): LNHDA, SQIVND (reference sequence). The CDR3 sequence is CASSIFRAADTQYF. The CDR3 bases are TGTGCCAGTAGTATCTTCCGGGCGGCGGATACGCAGTATTTT. The full variable domain, in which reference TRBV19 and TRBJ2-3 provide the parts outside the CDR3, is DGGITQSPKYLFRKEGQNVTLSCEQNLNHDAMYWYRQDPGQGLRLIYYSQIVNDFQKGDIAEGYSVSREKKESFPLTVTSAQKNPTAFYLCASSIFRAADTQYFGPGTRLTVL.

This clonotype was detected ten times or more. This sequence joins TRBV7-2 and TRBJ2-4; TRBD2 matches 7 bases. Germline assignment: CDR1 SGHTA and CDR2 FQGNSA. This CDR3 contains 18 residues. V gave up 4 bases and J gave up 0 bases; unmatched junction bases: 12. DNA for the CDR3: TGTGCCAGCAGCTCCGATCGAGCGGGGACCCTAGCCAAAAACATTCAGTACTTC. It yields the protein CASSSDRAGTLAKNIQYF. Full variable domain (outside the CDR3, taken from reference TRBV7-2 and TRBJ2-4): GAGVSQSPSNKVTEKGKDVELRCDPISGHTALYWYRQSLGQGLEFLIYFQGNSAPDKSGLPSDRFSAERTGGSVSTLTIQRTQQEDSAVYLCASSSDRAGTLAKNIQYFGAGTRLSVL.

This clonotype was recorded a few times. The V and J genes are TRBV5-1 and TRBJ2-3; 7 nucleotides agree with TRBD1. V was pared by 5 bases and J by 2 bases, with 8 bases of the junction left unmatched. CDR3 length: 15 amino acids. Germline V CDR1 and CDR2: SGHRS, YFSETQ. CDR3 DNA sequence: TGCGCCAGCAGGACTACAGGGGCCGCCACAGATACGCAGTATTTT. Its protein is CASRTTGAATDTQYF. Based on the CDR3 plus reference TRBV5-1 and TRBJ2-3, the full variable domain is KAGVTQTPRYLIKTRGQQVTLSCSPISGHRSVSWYQQTPGQGLQFLFEYFSETQRNKGNFPGRFSGRQFSNSRSEMNVSTLELGDSALYLCASRTTGAATDTQYFGPGTRLTVL.

This clonotype was counted between two and nine times. The chain joins TRBV12-3 or TRBV12-4 to TRBJ2-5, with a tentative D call TRBD1 (5 bases). This CDR3 has 13 amino acids. Trimming took off 6 bases at V and 2 bases at J, with 10 bases between the two ends. CDR3 residues: CASRQTAQETQYF. The CDR3 coding sequence is TGTGCCAGCAGGCAGACAGCTCAAGAGACCCAGTACTTC.

The chain combines TRBV12-3 or TRBV12-4 with TRBJ2-6; perhaps TRBD2 as D (6 bases). This CDR3 contains 18 residues. Deletions cut 6 bases from V and 0 bases from J, with 18 bases between. The CDR3 DNA reads as TGTGCCAGCAGCCTCCGGGACTCCGGACACTCTGGGGCCAACGTCCTGACTTTC. This codes for CASSLRDSGHSGANVLTF.

This clonotype was seen more than once but under ten times. The chain carries TRBV6-6 and TRBJ2-5; 8 positions match TRBD2. Germline-derived CDR1 and CDR2 are MNHNY and SVGAGI (reference sequence). The CDR3 loop spans 15 amino acids. V was pared by 4 bases and J by 5 bases, with 9 bases of the junction left unmatched. Here the CDR3 reads CASSSPGGPGETQYF. As DNA, the CDR3 is TGTGCCAGCAGTTCCCCGGGAGGGCCCGGGGAGACCCAGTACTTC.

The rearrangement uses TRBV20-1 and TRBJ1-1; maybe TRBD1 (6 bases). Trimming left V 6 bases short and J 0 bases short, with 17 bases between. The CDR3 consists of 15 residues. The germline CDR1 and CDR2 sequences are DFQATT and SNEGSKA (reference sequence). The CDR3 region has the DNA TGCAGTGCCAAGGCAGGGGCTCGAATGAACACTGAAGCTTTCTTT. Encoded protein: CSAKAGARMNTEAFF.

J is TRBJ2-7 and V is TRBV5-6, with 7 bases that match TRBD1. The CDR3 sequence is 15 residues long. Germline trimming cut 1 base from V and 2 bases from J; bases unmatched to any gene: 6. CDR1 and CDR2 from the germline V gene are SGHDT and YYEEEE. The CDR3 nucleotides are TGTGCCAGCAGCTTGCATCCGACAGGGCCCTACGAGCAGTACTTC. Amino acids: CASSLHPTGPYEQYF.

In regard to this clonotype: At one boundary the junction diverges from the germline segment, which might be a read error. J is TRBJ2-1 and V is TRBV6-5; 7 bases agree with TRBD2. Looked up from germline, CDR1 is MNHEY and CDR2 is SVGAGI. This CDR3 region has 16 residues. DNA of the CDR3: TGTGCCACCGGGGGGTATAGCGGAGGGAAGGAAAATGAGCAGTTATTC. This sequence encodes CATGGYSGGKENEQLF.

This chain joins TRBV27 and TRBJ2-7; 7 bases fit TRBD1. Germline CDR1 MNHEY, CDR2 SMNVEV (reference sequence). Trimming removed 7 bases from V and 6 bases from J; junction bases left unmatched: 3. This CDR3 spans 11 amino acids. The CDR3 bases are TGTGCCAGCAACAGGGGATCCGAGCAGTACTTC. It yields the protein CASNRGSEQYF.

There are a few counts of this clonotype. The CDR3 sequence: CATADFTGELFF. CDR3 DNA: TGTGCCACGGCCGATTTCACCGGGGAGCTGTTTTTT. V and J are TRBV24-1 and TRBJ2-2; D unresolved. The length of the CDR3 is 12 residues. Trimming took off 10 bases at V and 4 bases at J, with 9 bases between the two ends. Per germline, CDR1 KGHDR and CDR2 SFDVKD.

This clonotype was observed a few times. The chain employs TRBV3-1 and TRBJ2-5; tentatively, D is TRBD1 (6 bases). Trimming removed 2 bases at V and 0 bases at J, with 7 bases between. The CDR3 is 14 amino acids. CDR1 and CDR2 (germline): LGHDT, YNNKEL (reference sequence). CDR3 sequence reads: CASSQNRDQETQYF. CDR3 DNA sequence: TGTGCCAGCAGCCAAAACAGGGACCAAGAGACCCAGTACTTC.

The rearrangement links TRBV5-1 to TRBJ2-5, with TRBD2 matching 8 bases. Germline CDR1 reads SGHRS; CDR2 reads YFSETQ. V trimming: 0 bases; J trimming: 2 bases; junction bases outside the gene matches: 9. This CDR3 spans 17 amino acids. The DNA of the CDR3 is TGCGCCAGCAGCTTGGGGGCCTGGGAGCGGGGGCAAGAGACCCAGTACTTC. It specifies CASSLGAWERGQETQYF.

This clonotype was picked up many times. The V call is TRBV5-1, the J call TRBJ1-4; TRBD1 matches 7 bases. The CDR3 extends over 15 amino acids. From germline, CDR1 is SGHRS and CDR2 YFSETQ. Germline trimming cut 3 bases from V and 8 bases from J; bases unmatched to any gene: 10. CDR3 DNA sequence: TGCGCCAGCAGCTCCTCAACGACAGGGAACGAAAAACTGTTTTTT. This encodes CASSSSTTGNEKLFF. Using reference TRBV5-1 and TRBJ1-4 for the parts outside the CDR3, the full variable domain is KAGVTQTPRYLIKTRGQQVTLSCSPISGHRSVSWYQQTPGQGLQFLFEYFSETQRNKGNFPGRFSGRQFSNSRSEMNVSTLELGDSALYLCASSSSTTGNEKLFFGSGTQLSVL.

This clonotype has only a few counts. The chain links TRBV18 to TRBJ2-1, with D perhaps assigned TRBD1 or TRBD2 (6 bases each). V was clipped by 3 bases and J by 5 bases, with 17 bases between them. CDR3 length: 16 amino acids. Per the germline V gene, CDR1 is KGHSH and CDR2 is LQKENI. CDR3: CASSPGGLGINNEQFF. CDR3 in DNA: TGTGCCAGCTCACCTGGGGGGCTTGGGATTAACAATGAGCAGTTCTTC.

In DNA form, the CDR3 reads TGTGCCAGCAGCAAAATGGACAATGAGCAGTTCTTC. Protein product: CASSKMDNEQFF. The chain recombines TRBV12-3 or TRBV12-4 with TRBJ2-1; D unclear. Between the trimmed V and J ends, which lost 6 bases and 5 bases, there was a span of 8 bases. The CDR3 spans 12 residues.

DNA for the CDR3: TGTGCCAGCAGTGGTCGGGACGGACTCTACGAGCAGTACTTC. This translates into CASSGRDGLYEQYF. The rearrangement joins TRBV6-5 to TRBJ2-7; the D gene could be TRBD1 or TRBD2 (5 bases each). The V gene lost 5 bases and the J gene lost 3 bases, with 14 bases spanning the gap. CDR3 length: 14 amino acids. CDR1 and CDR2 from the germline V gene are MNHEY and SVGAGI.

This clonotype was picked up many times. The rearrangement links TRBV7-3 to TRBJ2-3, with 9 bases fitting TRBD1. V was clipped by 5 bases and J by 6 bases; unmatched bases: 9. This CDR3 region has 15 residues. Germline values: CDR1 SGHTA, CDR2 FQGTGA. CDR3 bases: TGTGCCAGCAGCCCAACGGGACAGGGCTGGGATACGCAGTATTTT. This sequence encodes CASSPTGQGWDTQYF. The full variable domain, its missing parts supplied by reference TRBV7-3 and TRBJ2-3, is GAGVSQTPSNKVTEKGKYVELRCDPISGHTALYWYRQSLGQGPEFLIYFQGTGAADDSGLPNDRFFAVRPEGSVSTLKIQRTERGDSAVYLCASSPTGQGWDTQYFGPGTRLTVL.

This clonotype was picked up a small number of times. The rearrangement uses TRBV21-1 and TRBJ2-7. TRBV21-1 is a pseudogene locus. The CDR3 sequence is 13 residues long. The CDR3 protein is CATAEGVSYEQYF. Written as DNA, the CDR3 is TGTGCCACAGCAGAGGGGGTCTCCTACGAGCAGTACTTC.

This clonotype has only a few counts. A junction boundary mismatches the germline segment, possibly from a read error. The rearrangement uses TRBV7-7 and TRBJ2-5; weak D call: TRBD1 (6 bases). Germline CDR1 SSHAT, CDR2 FNYEAQ (reference sequence). The CDR3 contains 19 residues. The CDR3 is CASSPPPGRRSLGGETQYF. The CDR3 DNA follows: TGTGCTAGCAGCCCCCCGCCGGGCCGTCGGTCTCTAGGGGGTGAGACCCAGTACTTC.

The chain has TRBV7-9 and TRBJ2-1; 12 bases agree with TRBD2. Germline V CDR1 and CDR2: SEHNR, FQNEAQ (reference sequence). The J segment lost 2 bases and the V segment lost 6 bases, leaving 8 bases of the junction unmatched. The CDR3 covers 17 residues. This chain's CDR3 is CASRIGLAGKTYNEQFF. CDR3 in DNA: TGTGCCAGCAGAATCGGACTAGCGGGGAAGACCTACAATGAGCAGTTCTTC.

This chain joins TRBV7-6 and TRBJ2-2, with D tentatively TRBD1 or TRBD2 (5 bases each). The V and J ends lost 1 base and 6 bases respectively, with 9 bases between them. CDR3 length: 14 amino acids. Per the germline V gene, CDR1 is SGHVS and CDR2 is FNYEAQ. The CDR3 nucleotides read TGTGCCAGCAGCTTAGTTAGAGGGGCCGGGGAGCTGTTTTTT. It yields the protein CASSLVRGAGELFF. Drawing the rest from reference TRBV7-6 and TRBJ2-2, the complete variable domain is GAGVSQSPRYKVTKRGQDVALRCDPISGHVSLYWYRQALGQGPEFLTYFNYEAQQDKSGLPNDRFSAERPEGSISTLTIQRTEQRDSAMYRCASSLVRGAGELFFGEGSRLTVL.

This clonotype showed up many times. The V gene is TRBV29-1, the J gene TRBJ1-2, with 9 nucleotides matching TRBD1. Germline V gene data show CDR1 as SQVTM and CDR2 as ANQGSEA. The CDR3 has 14 amino acids. The V and J ends lost 2 bases and 5 bases, in that order; junction bases with no gene match: 6. CDR3 sequence (DNA): TGCAGCGTTGAACCAGCGGGACAGGGTTATGGCTACACCTTC. Protein product: CSVEPAGQGYGYTF.